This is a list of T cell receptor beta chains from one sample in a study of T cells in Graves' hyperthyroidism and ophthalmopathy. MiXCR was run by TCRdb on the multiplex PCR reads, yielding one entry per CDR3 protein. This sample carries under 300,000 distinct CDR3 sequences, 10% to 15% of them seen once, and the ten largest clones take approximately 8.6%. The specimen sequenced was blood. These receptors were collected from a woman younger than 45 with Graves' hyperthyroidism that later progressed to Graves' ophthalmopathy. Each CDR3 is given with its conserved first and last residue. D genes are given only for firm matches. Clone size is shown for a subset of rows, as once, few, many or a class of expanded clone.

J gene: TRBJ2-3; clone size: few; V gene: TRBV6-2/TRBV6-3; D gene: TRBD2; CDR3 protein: CASSSPGSGRAGTQYF; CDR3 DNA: TGTGCCAGCAGTTCCCCGGGTAGCGGGAGGGCCGGTACGCAGTATTTT
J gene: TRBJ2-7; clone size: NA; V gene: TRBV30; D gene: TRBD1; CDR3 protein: CAWSVGTGGYEQYF; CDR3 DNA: TGTGCCTGGAGTGTAGGGACAGGGGGTTACGAGCAGTACTTC
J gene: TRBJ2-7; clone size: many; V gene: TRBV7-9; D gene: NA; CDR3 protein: CASSPRDRSSYEQYF; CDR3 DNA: TGTGCCAGCAGCCCCCGGGACCGCAGCTCCTACGAGCAGTACTTC
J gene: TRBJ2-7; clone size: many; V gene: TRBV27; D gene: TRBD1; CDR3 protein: CASSFRLGTATSYEQYF; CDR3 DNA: TGTGCCAGCAGTTTTCGCTTGGGGACAGCAACTTCCTACGAGCAGTACTTC
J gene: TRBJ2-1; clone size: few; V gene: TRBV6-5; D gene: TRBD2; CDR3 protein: CASSYVGLAGSRDNEQFF; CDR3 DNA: TGTGCCAGCAGTTACGTGGGGCTAGCGGGGAGTCGGGACAATGAGCAGTTCTTC
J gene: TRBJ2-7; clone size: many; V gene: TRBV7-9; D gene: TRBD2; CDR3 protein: CASSLGTSGSSYEQYF; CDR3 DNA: TGTGCCAGCAGCTTAGGGACTAGCGGGAGCTCCTACGAGCAGTACTTC
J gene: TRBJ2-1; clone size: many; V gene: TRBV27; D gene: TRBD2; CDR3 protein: CASSLREGWNEQFF; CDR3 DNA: TGTGCCAGCAGTTTGCGGGAGGGGTGGAATGAGCAGTTCTTC
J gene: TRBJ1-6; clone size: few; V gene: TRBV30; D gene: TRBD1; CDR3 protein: CAWDEGQGNSPLHF; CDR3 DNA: TGTGCCTGGGATGAGGGACAGGGTAATTCACCCCTCCACTTT
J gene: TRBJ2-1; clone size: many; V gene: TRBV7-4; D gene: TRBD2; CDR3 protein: CASSLEVWLAGPNEQFF; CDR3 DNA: TGTGCCAGCAGCTTAGAAGTTTGGCTAGCGGGGCCCAATGAGCAGTTCTTC
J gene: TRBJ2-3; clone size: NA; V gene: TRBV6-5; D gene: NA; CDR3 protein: CASSYMRTPDTDTQYF; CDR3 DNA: TGTGCCAGCAGTTACATGCGAACCCCGGACACAGATACGCAGTATTTT
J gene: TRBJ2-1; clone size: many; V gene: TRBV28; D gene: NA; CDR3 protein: CASSLSHNNEQFF; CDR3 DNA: TGTGCCAGCAGTTTATCCCATAACAATGAGCAGTTCTTC
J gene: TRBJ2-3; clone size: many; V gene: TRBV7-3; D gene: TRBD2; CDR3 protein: CASSLMAGVADTQYF; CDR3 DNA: TGTGCCAGCAGCTTAATGGCGGGAGTAGCAGATACGCAGTATTTT
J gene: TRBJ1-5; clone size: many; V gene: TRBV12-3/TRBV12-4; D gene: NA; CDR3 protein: CASSTTGFSNQPQHF; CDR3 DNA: TGTGCCAGCAGTACAACAGGGTTTAGCAATCAGCCCCAGCATTTT
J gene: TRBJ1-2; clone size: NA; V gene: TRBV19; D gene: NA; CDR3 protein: CASSIDGGRTNYGYTF; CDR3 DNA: TGTGCCAGTAGTATAGATGGTGGCAGAACTAACTATGGCTACACCTTC
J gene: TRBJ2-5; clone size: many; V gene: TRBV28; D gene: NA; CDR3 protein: CASSSSIQTQYF; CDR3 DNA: TGTGCCAGCAGCTCCAGCATCCAGACCCAGTACTTC
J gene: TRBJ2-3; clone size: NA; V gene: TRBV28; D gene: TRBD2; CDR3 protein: CASDSEAGAGTDTQYF; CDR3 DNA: TGTGCCAGCGATTCCGAAGCGGGAGCGGGCACAGATACGCAGTATTTT
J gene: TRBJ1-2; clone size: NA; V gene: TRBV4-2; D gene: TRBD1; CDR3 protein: CASSSRDRANTF; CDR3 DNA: TGTGCCAGCAGCTCCCGGGACAGGGCCAACACCTTC
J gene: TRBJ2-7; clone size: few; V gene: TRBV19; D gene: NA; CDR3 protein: CASSIGLRREQYF; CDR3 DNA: TGTGCCAGTAGTATAGGATTGAGGCGAGAGCAGTACTTC
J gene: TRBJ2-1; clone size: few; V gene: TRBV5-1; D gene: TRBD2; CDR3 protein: CASSLTPGTSGRSSYNEQFF; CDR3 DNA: TGCGCCAGCAGCTTGACCCCTGGGACTAGCGGGAGAAGCTCCTACAATGAGCAGTTCTTC
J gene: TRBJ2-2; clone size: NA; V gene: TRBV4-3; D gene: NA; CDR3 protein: CASSQEGPPVLNTGELFF; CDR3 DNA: TGCGCCAGCAGCCAAGAAGGCCCCCCAGTCCTTAACACCGGGGAGCTGTTTTTT
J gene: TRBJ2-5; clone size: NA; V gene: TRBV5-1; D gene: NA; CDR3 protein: CASSLGPSETQYF; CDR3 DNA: TGCGCCAGCAGCTTGGGCCCGTCAGAGACCCAGTACTTC
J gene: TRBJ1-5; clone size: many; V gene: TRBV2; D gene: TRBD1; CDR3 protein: CASGPGQGNNQPQHF; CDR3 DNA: TGTGCCAGCGGCCCGGGACAGGGAAACAATCAGCCCCAGCATTTT
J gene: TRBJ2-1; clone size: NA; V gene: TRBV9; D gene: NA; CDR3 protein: CASSVRSPGIDEQFF; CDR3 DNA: TGTGCCAGCAGCGTAAGATCCCCCGGGATCGATGAGCAGTTCTTC
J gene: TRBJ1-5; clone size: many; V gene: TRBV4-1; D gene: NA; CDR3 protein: CASSQGPRGNQPQHF; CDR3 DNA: TGCGCCAGCAGCCAAGGCCCTCGTGGCAATCAGCCCCAGCATTTT
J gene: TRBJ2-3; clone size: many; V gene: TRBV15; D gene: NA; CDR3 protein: CATSRDSGVYTSSTDTQYF; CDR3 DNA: TGTGCCACCAGCAGAGATTCTGGGGTATACACTTCTAGCACAGATACGCAGTATTTT